This T cell receptor beta chain was captured in a study of T cells in Graves' hyperthyroidism and ophthalmopathy (dated by TCRdb to about 2019). Regarding the study in general: Peripheral blood samples were taken at initial diagnosis, before any treatment was given. To identify TCR V-J signatures that set the groups apart, the researchers used a discovery cohort of about a hundred patients, made up of under 45 with Graves' ophthalmopathy and 55 to 65 with stable Graves' hyperthyroidism. Whether ophthalmopathy could be predicted prospectively was tested in an independent validation cohort made up of roughly 20 hyperthyroidism patients plus 17 patients who later progressed to ophthalmopathy. For training and testing, the approximately 97 patients in the discovery cohort were randomly divided in a 7:3 ratio. Thyroid tissue and blood T-cell repertoires from six Graves' hyperthyroidism patients were also compared in the study. After blood sampling, hyperthyroidism patients were treated with methimazole at a starting dose of 30 mg daily, and ophthalmopathy patients were treated with high-dose intravenous methylprednisolone. The paper describes TCR Vbeta CDR3 sequencing of 140 or so peripheral blood samples, made up of 43 ophthalmopathy patients, around 73 hyperthyroidism patients and 17 progressor patients.

Study-wide conclusions, independent of this receptor: In validation, the model predicted progression to ophthalmopathy a median of approximately 6.6 months before onset, with about 71% sensitivity and about 72% specificity. In cross-validation, a model built on a 13 V-J signature told ophthalmopathy apart from stable hyperthyroidism with roughly 87% sensitivity and roughly 82% specificity, and in testing the same model reached 80%/75%. Sample size was not statistically predetermined, and blinding of investigators to group allocation was not performed. Most expanded thyroid clonotypes (frequency above 0.001) were also detected in blood, suggesting blood repertoires may reflect thyroid immune responses.

In the germline V gene, CDR1 corresponds to SGHRS and CDR2 to YFSETQ. V lost 0 bases and J lost 3 bases, and the count of bases not matched to a germline gene is 3. The CDR3 numbers 15 residues from cysteine through phenylalanine. Here the CDR3 DNA is all that survives: 45 bases in frame from base 1. To note about this clonotype: Its antigen has not been determined. The input lacks base qualities; no much larger clone sits a single base away.

TCR beta CDR3 regions were amplified from RNA transcripts. For the first round of RT-PCR on the TCR CDR3, the HTBI primer set was used together with the Qiagen OneStep RT-PCR kit. A second multiplex PCR round built the libraries, followed by size selection and purification. The libraries were sequenced on an Illumina HiSeq2000 using paired-end 100 bp reads. As for the original processing: SOAPnuke was used to process the raw data, removing reads that contained adapters or uncalled bases, had a mean Phred below 15, or lacked an exact match to the constant primer or identifier. High-quality paired reads were merged using COPE v1.2.5, and each unique nucleotide sequence was defined as a clonotype. MiTCR v1.1 was used to align clonotypes to the IMGT TRBV, TRBD and TRBJ reference segments. Only V-J combinations with frequency above 0.0001, covering about 99% of repertoires, were analysed. A TCS score was defined as the ratio of F50 (clonal expansion) to E x V (chaos), with BLOSUM62-based TCRdist applied between CDR3 peptides within each V-J. Welch's t-statistics and random forest reduced around 510 V-J features to roughly 13, which were used in a naive Bayes classifier (R e1071). TCRdb reprocessing: public reads trimmed at Q25 with fastp, clones called with MiXCR, in-frame beta chains kept. Every distinct CDR3 protein forms one entry, paired with its most common genes and DNA. Clone size and V and J calls follow TCRdb, not the original study. A total of almost 600,000 distinct CDR3 sequences appear in this sample, over 11% of them only once. The ten largest clones add up to more than 4.5% of the sample.

Hyperthyroidism patients were newly diagnosed, had a disease duration of under 2 months, and were aged 18 to 65 years. The study excluded patients with uncontrolled infections, other autoimmune diseases, pregnancy or lactation. Diagnoses relied on clinical symptoms, serum thyroxine and TRAb, thyroid ultrasound and orbital computed tomography. For progressor patients, blood was drawn at the first diagnosis of hyperthyroidism, before any ophthalmopathy symptoms had appeared. PBMCs were isolated from about 10 ml of fresh peripheral blood by Ficoll-Paque density gradient centrifugation. Patients classed as progressors first received a Graves' hyperthyroidism diagnosis and then went on to develop ophthalmopathy during follow-up. Total RNA was extracted using Trizol reagent, and RNA quality was assessed on an Agilent 2100 Bioanalyzer.

The origin of this receptor is a young woman with Graves' hyperthyroidism that later progressed to Graves' ophthalmopathy. Specimen: blood. The chain is encoded by TRBV5-1 joined to TRBJ2-3; TRBD1 lines up with 8 middle nucleotides. The sequenced DNA: TGCGCCAGCAGCTTGGATGGACAGGGAACAGATACGCAGTATTTT. Translation gives CASSLDGQGTDTQYF.